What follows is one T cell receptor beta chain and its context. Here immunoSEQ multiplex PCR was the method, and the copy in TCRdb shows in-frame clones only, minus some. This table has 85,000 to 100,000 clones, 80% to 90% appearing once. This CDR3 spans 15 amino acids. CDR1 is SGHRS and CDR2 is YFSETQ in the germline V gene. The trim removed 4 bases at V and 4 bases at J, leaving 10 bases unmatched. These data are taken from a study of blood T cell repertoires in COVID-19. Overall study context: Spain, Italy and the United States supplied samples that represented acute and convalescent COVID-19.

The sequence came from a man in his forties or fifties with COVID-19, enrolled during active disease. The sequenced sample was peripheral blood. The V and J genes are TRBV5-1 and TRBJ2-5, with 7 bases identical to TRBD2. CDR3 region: CASSLEYSSGETQYF. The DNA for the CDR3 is TGCGCCAGCAGCCTCGAATATTCTAGCGGAGAGACCCAGTACTTC.